A single sample gave rise to the 2 T cell receptor beta chains below, sequenced in a study of blood T cell repertoires in COVID-19. Generated by immunoSEQ multiplex PCR, the TCRdb table keeps only in-frame clones and is missing some. The repertoire holds around 100,000 clones, with about 86% as singletons. Sequences were obtained from peripheral blood. All receptors derive from an elderly man with acute or convalescent COVID-19.

The chain carries TRBV3-1 (or the pseudogene TRBV3-2) and TRBJ2-1; 7 nucleotides agree with TRBD2. The CDR3 sequence is 18 residues long. The germline gives CDR1 LGHDT, CDR2 YNNKEL (reference sequence). Germline trimming cut 0 bases from V and 2 bases from J; bases unmatched to any gene: 10. The CDR3 loop is CASSQDKVLAQTYNEQFF. CDR3 bases: TGTGCCAGCAGCCAAGATAAGGTACTAGCGCAGACCTACAATGAGCAGTTCTTC.

This clone was observed a single time. The V call is TRBV2, the J call TRBJ1-1, with D perhaps matching TRBD1 (6 bases). Trimming cost V 8 bases and J 6 bases, with 16 bases left between them. This CDR3 contains 13 residues. Germline V gene data show CDR1 as SNHLY and CDR2 as FYNNEI. CDR3 DNA: TGTGCCAGCCGGGGAGGGGGAGATCCTGAAGCTTTCTTT. It codes for CASRGGGDPEAFF.